One sample yielded the 30 T cell receptor beta chains listed below, sequenced in a study of blood T cells in healthy people across ages. Using a J-beta primer mix together with a sample-barcoded 5' primer, a second PCR was run for roughly 7 to 11 cycles. TCRdb itself ran the 5' RACE reads through MiXCR, one entry per CDR3 protein. Among 650,000 or so distinct CDR3 sequences listed, approximately 52% were seen once. Sequencing used blood. The receptor set was obtained from a woman aged 80 or over in good health.

A word on this clonotype: A much larger clone is a single base away; this may be a read error. V is TRBV28 and J is TRBJ2-5; TRBD2 matches 7 bases. CDR3 size: 12 residues. Germline V gene lookup returns CDR1 MDHEN and CDR2 SYDVKM. The V gene end was trimmed by 3 bases and the J gene end by 11 bases; junction bases not matched to a gene: 6. CDR3 bases: TGTGCCAGCAGTTTGAGCGGGACTGAGCAGTACTTC. Its translation: CASSLSGTEQYF.

Regarding this clonotype: A clone one base away is much larger, so this may be a read error. V is TRBV5-1 and J is TRBJ2-7; 7 nucleotides match TRBD1. Judging by the DNA end, TRBJ2-5 fits better; the J call may be wrong. Germline V CDR1 and CDR2: SGHRS, YFSETQ. The CDR3 is 14 amino acids. Here the CDR3 reads CACGLTGPQETQYF. For the CDR3, the DNA is TGCGCCTGCGGATTGACAGGGCCTCAAGAGACCCAGTACTTC.

A few counts support this clonotype. This chain joins TRBV4-1 and TRBJ2-2, with 12 bases aligning to TRBD2. Germline-derived CDR1 and CDR2 are MGHRA and YSYEKL. J was trimmed by 0 bases and V by 1 base; bases with no gene match: 6. CDR3 length: 19 residues. The CDR3 loop is CASSQGGGLAGPNTGELFF. The CDR3 nucleotides are TGCGCCAGCAGCCAAGGTGGAGGACTAGCGGGGCCGAACACCGGGGAGCTGTTTTTT.

The rearrangement joins TRBV18 to TRBJ2-1; D is uncertain. The CDR3 runs 13 residues. Trimming pared 3 bases from V and 8 bases from J, leaving 11 bases between. From germline, CDR1 is KGHSH and CDR2 LQKENI. CDR3 in amino acids: CASSPTRVHEQFF. DNA of the CDR3: TGTGCCAGCTCACCCACGCGAGTCCATGAGCAGTTCTTC.

The chain carries TRBV7-9 and TRBJ2-7; 8 bases line up with TRBD2. The junction had 9 bases not matched to a gene; V was cut back by 5 bases and J by 0 bases. Germline CDR1 reads SEHNR; CDR2 reads FQNEAQ (reference sequence). This CDR3 has 16 residues. The CDR3 DNA reads TGTGCCAGCAGCGCTTATGTAGCGGGGAGCTCCTACGAGCAGTACTTC. Its translation: CASSAYVAGSSYEQYF.

A word on this clonotype: A much bigger clone sits one base away, suggesting this may be a read error. The chain employs TRBV29-1 and TRBJ2-5; TRBD2 matches 8 bases. Germline V gene sequence: CDR1 SQVTM, CDR2 ANQGSEA. The CDR3 totals 14 residues. Trimming at V came to 6 bases and at J to 11 bases, leaving 17 bases not matched to a gene. DNA of the CDR3: TGCAGCGTCCAGGGCGGGAGGCATTACAATGAGCAGTACTTC. As protein: CSVQGGRHYNEQYF.

The chain links TRBV7-3 to TRBJ1-2, with D perhaps matching TRBD1 (5 bases). Trimming pared 4 bases from V and 7 bases from J, leaving 13 bases between. CDR3 length: 13 amino acids. Germline loops: CDR1 SGHTA, CDR2 FQGTGA. CDR3 sequence reads: CASSYDRDGGYTF. In DNA, the CDR3 is TGTGCCAGCAGCTACGACCGGGACGGTGGCTACACCTTC.

As for this clonotype: This may arise from a read error, as a much more abundant clone is one base away. The rearrangement uses TRBV2 and TRBJ2-1, with TRBD2 matching over 8 bases. The DNA end favors TRBJ2-7, so the J call may be wrong. The CDR3 length is 14 residues. CDR1 SNHLY and CDR2 FYNNEI come from the germline V gene. The CDR3 is CASSVIRGGDEQYF. The CDR3 region has the DNA TGTGCCAGCAGCGTTATCCGGGGGGGCGATGAGCAGTACTTC.

Only a few counts were recorded for this clonotype. The chain uses TRBV24-1 and TRBJ2-3; D gene ambiguous. The ends were cut back, 8 bases at V and 2 bases at J, with 13 bases in the middle. This CDR3 contains 14 residues. Germline assignment: CDR1 KGHDR and CDR2 SFDVKD. The CDR3, as DNA: TGTGCCACCACACTCTGGAAGAACACAGATACGCAGTATTTT. This codes for CATTLWKNTDTQYF.

The chain recombines TRBV27 with TRBJ1-1; D is perhaps TRBD1 (5 bases). The CDR3 is 15 amino acids. Trimming shortened V by 3 bases and J by 5 bases, and 16 bases separated the two germline ends. Germline V gene lookup returns CDR1 MNHEY and CDR2 SMNVEV (reference sequence). This CDR3 reads CASSFFAGGGTEAFF. The CDR3 region has the DNA TGTGCCAGCAGTTTTTTCGCCGGGGGTGGAACTGAAGCTTTCTTT.

This clonotype was counted at least ten times. DNA for the CDR3: TGTGCCAGCAGCTCAGCTAGCGGGAGGGCCCAAAACATTCAGTACTTC. Protein sequence: CASSSASGRAQNIQYF. The rearrangement uses TRBV9 and TRBJ2-4, with 12 bases fitting TRBD2. J lost 5 bases, V lost 4 bases, and 7 bases had no gene match. This CDR3 contains 16 residues. From germline, CDR1 is SGDLS and CDR2 YYNGEE.

This clonotype was picked up many times. This chain joins TRBV29-1 and TRBJ1-2, with a tentative D call TRBD1 (6 bases). V gave up 0 bases and J gave up 6 bases, with 20 bases separating them. CDR3 length equals 16 residues. The germline CDR1 and CDR2 sequences are SQVTM and ANQGSEA. CDR3 DNA sequence: TGCAGCGTTGAAGATCGGATGTGGGGGCGCGAGGATGGCTACACCTTC. Translation: CSVEDRMWGREDGYTF.

The rearrangement joins TRBV27 to TRBJ2-6, with 7 nucleotides matching TRBD1. Germline-derived CDR1 and CDR2 are MNHEY and SMNVEV (reference sequence). V dropped 8 bases and J dropped 2; count of bases not matched to a gene: 12. The CDR3 consists of 17 residues. The CDR3 region has the DNA TGTGCCAGCCGACAGGGTAGTTCTGCGGCTGGGGCCAACGTCCTGACTTTC. This sequence encodes CASRQGSSAAGANVLTF.

This sequence joins TRBV5-4 and TRBJ2-7; 7 nucleotides match TRBD1. The DNA end lines up better with TRBJ2-5; the J call may be wrong. Germline V CDR1 and CDR2: SGHNT, YYREEE (reference sequence). This CDR3 has 14 residues. CDR3 DNA: TGTGCCAGCAGCGACCAACGAGGGGGCGAGACCCAGTACTTC. This encodes CASSDQRGGETQYF.

Ten or more counts support this clonotype. The DNA is left out, because the CDR3 cannot be placed on it with certainty; the CDR3 is given as TCRdb lists it. The chain recombines TRBV12-3 or TRBV12-4 with TRBJ2-3; TRBD1, the table's D call, lacks a check against the DNA. 13 amino acids form the CDR3, both terminal residues included. CDR3 sequence: CASSFGQGINRYF.

The chain joins TRBV15 to TRBJ2-1, with a tentative D call TRBD2 (6 bases). The CDR3 spans 15 residues. The germline V and J ends were trimmed by 0 bases and 5 bases, with 11 bases remaining between them. Germline assignment: CDR1 LNHNV and CDR2 YYDKDF (reference sequence). CDR3: CATSRDRGLNNEQFF. CDR3 bases: TGTGCCACCAGCAGAGATCGAGGACTAAACAATGAGCAGTTCTTC.

The V and J genes are TRBV7-6 and TRBJ1-2, with D possibly matching TRBD1 (5 bases). V was shortened by 7 bases and J by 4 bases, with 19 bases between the two germline ends. The germline V gene has CDR1 SGHVS and CDR2 FNYEAQ. The CDR3 runs 15 residues. CDR3 nucleotides: TGTGCCAGCACCCCTGGTTGGGGGGGGTCCTATGGCTACACCTTC. As protein: CASTPGWGGSYGYTF.

This clonotype was seen more than once but under ten times. This chain links TRBV9 with TRBJ1-2; 7 bases align to TRBD1. The CDR3 runs 15 residues. Germline loops: CDR1 SGDLS, CDR2 YYNGEE. V shed 4 bases and J 5 bases; nucleotides not matched to a gene: 11. The CDR3 spells CASSFQQGLGYGYTF. Written as DNA, the CDR3 is TGTGCCAGCAGCTTCCAACAGGGGCTGGGGTATGGCTACACCTTC.

The chain carries TRBV15 and TRBJ1-2; D might be TRBD1 (6 bases). Germline CDR1 and CDR2: LNHNV and YYDKDF (reference sequence). CDR3 length: 16 residues. The V end lost 1 base, the J end lost 2 bases, and 14 bases lay between the germline ends. The DNA for the CDR3 is TGTGCCACCAGCAGAGTCTCGACGGGACACAACTATGGCTACACCTTC. It is translated as CATSRVSTGHNYGYTF.

The V and J genes are TRBV5-1 and TRBJ2-7, with D unclear. Germline V gene lookup returns CDR1 SGHRS and CDR2 YFSETQ. The CDR3 is made up of 13 amino acids. V was clipped by 3 bases and J by 7 bases, with 14 bases between them. CDR3 in DNA: TGCGCCAGCAGCTCCATCGAAGTACGTGAGCAGTACTTC. Translation: CASSSIEVREQYF.

This clonotype was counted a few times. A much larger clonotype is one base distant, so this may be a read error. The V gene is TRBV12-3 or TRBV12-4, the J gene TRBJ2-3; no reliable D call. The CDR3 has 13 amino acids. The ends were cut back, 5 bases at V and 7 bases at J, with 13 bases in the middle. For the CDR3, the DNA is TGTGCCAGCAGTGTTGGGTTCTTCCATACGCAGTATTTT. Translated, it gives CASSVGFFHTQYF.

CDR3 DNA sequence: TGTGCCAGCAGCTTAGAGGGGCGGTTCCCCACAGATACGCAGTATTTT. Translation: CASSLEGRFPTDTQYF. J is TRBJ2-3 and V is TRBV7-8; tentatively, D is TRBD1 (5 bases). The CDR3 has 16 residues. V was shortened by 1 base and J by 2 bases, with 13 bases between the two germline ends. CDR1 and CDR2 from the germline V gene are SGHVS and FQNEAQ.

This clonotype was counted only a few times. Here the CDR3 reads CSARGGGPENEQFF. CDR3 nucleotides: TGCAGTGCCCGAGGCGGGGGGCCGGAGAATGAGCAGTTCTTC. The V and J genes are TRBV20-1 and TRBJ2-1; 8 nucleotides match TRBD2. Germline CDR1 is DFQATT and CDR2 is SNEGSKA (reference sequence). This CDR3 region has 14 residues. With V trimmed by 6 bases and J by 7 bases, 11 bases remained unmatched.

The J gene is TRBJ2-7, the V gene TRBV6-2 or TRBV6-3; TRBD2 matches 7 bases. Germline assignment: CDR1 MNHEY and CDR2 SVGEGT. J gave up 2 bases and V 2 bases, and 6 bases lay outside the gene matches. The CDR3 loop spans 15 amino acids. CDR3 loop: CASSYRDYQPYEQYF. The CDR3 DNA reads as TGTGCCAGCAGTTACCGGGACTACCAACCCTACGAGCAGTACTTC.

This clonotype was detected a few times. The genes are TRBV20-1 and TRBJ1-2, with TRBD1 as a possible D gene (5 bases). V lost 4 bases and J 7 bases, leaving 10 bases between the germline ends. This CDR3 contains 11 residues. Per germline, CDR1 DFQATT and CDR2 SNEGSKA (reference sequence). The CDR3 region is CSAIGGSGYTF. In nucleotides, the CDR3 is TGCAGTGCTATTGGGGGAAGTGGCTACACCTTC.

This clonotype was seen repeatedly, ten times or more. The genes are TRBV7-2 and TRBJ2-3; 12 positions agree with TRBD2. Germline V gene data show CDR1 as SGHTA and CDR2 as FQGNSA. After removal of 5 bases from V and 0 bases from J, the junction contained 6 bases not matched to a gene. There are 17 residues in the CDR3. The CDR3 reads CASSRTSGALSTDTQYF. CDR3 bases: TGTGCCAGCAGCCGGACTAGCGGGGCTCTTAGCACAGATACGCAGTATTTT. Together with reference TRBV7-2 and TRBJ2-3, the CDR3 gives the full variable domain: GAGVSQSPSNKVTEKGKDVELRCDPISGHTALYWYRQSLGQGLEFLIYFQGNSAPDKSGLPSDRFSAERTGGSVSTLTIQRTQQEDSAVYLCASSRTSGALSTDTQYFGPGTRLTVL.

This clonotype was seen a handful of times. This chain joins TRBV29-1 and TRBJ2-7; D unresolved. V was clipped by 7 bases and J by 2 bases, with 12 bases between them. Looked up from germline, CDR1 is SQVTM and CDR2 is ANQGSEA. This CDR3 is 12 amino acids long. The CDR3, as DNA: TGCAGCGCCACATCTAGGGCCTACGAGCAGTACTTC. It translates to CSATSRAYEQYF.

At least ten counts were recorded for this clonotype. The chain employs TRBV4-1 and TRBJ2-4, with D possibly matching TRBD2 (5 bases). V was pared by 2 bases and J by 14 bases, with 22 bases between. This CDR3 has 15 amino acids. CDR1 MGHRA and CDR2 YSYEKL come from the germline V gene. The CDR3 sequence: CASSQFGGGPQAKYF. CDR3 coding DNA: TGCGCCAGCAGCCAATTCGGTGGAGGTCCCCAGGCAAAGTACTTC.

This clonotype was recorded a few times. This chain joins TRBV4-1 and TRBJ2-7; the D call may be TRBD1 or TRBD2 (5 bases each). CDR3 length equals 14 residues. The germline V and J ends were trimmed by 1 base and 2 bases, with 9 bases remaining between them. The germline CDR1 and CDR2 sequences are MGHRA and YSYEKL. The DNA of the CDR3 is TGCGCCAGCAGCCAAGGAGGGGCCACCTACGAGCAGTACTTC. Translating it yields CASSQGGATYEQYF.

This clonotype was counted only a few times. This sequence may be a read error, since a much larger clone differs from it by one base. V gene TRBV12-3 or TRBV12-4 combines with J gene TRBJ2-6; TRBD1 is a possible D gene (6 bases). V lost 1 base and J 2 bases, leaving 15 bases between the germline ends. There are 18 residues in the CDR3. CDR3 bases: TGTGCCAGCAGTTTAGTTGTGGGGGCCACGACTGGGGCCAACGTCCTGACTTTC. Residues: CASSLVVGATTGANVLTF.